In this sample, the clone carrying this T cell receptor (beta chain) turned up many times. Its antigen remains unknown. This sample was included in a study of T cells in Graves' hyperthyroidism and ophthalmopathy. General study results and limits: In blood, most of the thyroid clonotypes expanded above 0.001 were also present.

Stable Graves' hyperthyroidism meant no ophthalmopathy progression within 18 months. Fresh 10 ml peripheral blood yielded PBMCs. Using RNA transcripts as the source, TCR beta CDR3 regions were amplified. When the TCR CDR3 underwent first-round RT-PCR, the HTBI primer set was used. TCRdb re-derived calls from the multiplex PCR reads in MiXCR, one entry per CDR3 protein. In the table there are around 520,000 distinct CDR3 sequences, 13% to 15% of which are singletons. The specimen sequenced was blood. The clonotype originates from a woman in her thirties or forties with Graves' hyperthyroidism.

CDR3 region: CASSEGSSGSRQFF. The DNA of the CDR3 is TGTGCCAGCAGTGAAGGTTCTAGCGGAAGTAGACAGTTCTTC. J is TRBJ2-1 and V is TRBV2; 7 nucleotides line up with TRBD2. Germline V lookup: CDR1 SNHLY, CDR2 FYNNEI. The CDR3 length is 14 residues. Germline trimming cut 1 base from V and 13 bases from J; bases unmatched to any gene: 10.